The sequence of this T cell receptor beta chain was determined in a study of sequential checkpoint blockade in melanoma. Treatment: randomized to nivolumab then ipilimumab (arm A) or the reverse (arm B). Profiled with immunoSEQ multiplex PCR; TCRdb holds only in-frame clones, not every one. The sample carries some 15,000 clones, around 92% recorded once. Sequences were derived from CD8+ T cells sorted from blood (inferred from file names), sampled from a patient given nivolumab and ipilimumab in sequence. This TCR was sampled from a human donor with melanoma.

The CDR3 spells CASSSGQVNYGYTF. In DNA, the CDR3 is TGTGCCAGCAGTTCTGGACAGGTTAACTATGGCTACACCTTC. The V gene is TRBV28, the J gene TRBJ1-2, with 7 positions matching TRBD1. J lost 1 base, V lost 4 bases, and 3 bases had no gene match. This CDR3 contains 14 residues. Looked up from germline, CDR1 is MDHEN and CDR2 is SYDVKM.